The 32 T cell receptor beta chains given below trace back to one sample, sequenced in a study of T cell responses to AZD1222 COVID-19 vaccine. Clones were sequenced by immunoSEQ multiplex PCR, and TCRdb holds only the in-frame ones, with some missing. This sample has about 160,000 clones, with 92% found just once. Sample: peripheral blood, taken on day 0 of MenACWY control vaccination. The source of these receptors is an adult in good health.

CDR3 in amino acids: CASSLQWGAPTYGYTF. The CDR3 nucleotides are TGTGCCAGCAGTCTCCAATGGGGGGCGCCTACCTATGGCTACACCTTC. V is TRBV28 and J is TRBJ1-2; D possibly corresponds to TRBD1 (6 bases). This CDR3 contains 16 residues. The germline gives CDR1 MDHEN, CDR2 SYDVKM. Trimming stripped 5 bases from V and 4 bases from J, with 20 bases between.

The chain recombines TRBV14 with TRBJ1-2; 7 positions match TRBD1. The J segment lost 5 bases and the V segment lost 1 base, leaving 7 bases of the junction unmatched. CDR1 SGHDN and CDR2 FVKESK come from the germline V gene. CDR3 length equals 15 residues. The CDR3 is CASSQVVGQSYGYTF. As DNA, the CDR3 is TGTGCCAGCAGCCAAGTGGTGGGACAGAGTTATGGCTACACCTTC.

V usage is TRBV19 and J usage is TRBJ1-2; D remains ambiguous. CDR1 is LNHDA and CDR2 is SQIVND in the germline V gene (reference sequence). The CDR3 totals 12 residues. The V gene lost 7 bases and the J gene lost 3 bases, with 9 bases spanning the gap. The CDR3 here is CASKQRDYGYTF. DNA of the CDR3: TGTGCCAGTAAGCAGCGGGACTATGGCTACACCTTC.

The genes are TRBV6-4 and TRBJ2-1, with 8 bases matching TRBD2. CDR1 is MRHNA and CDR2 is SNTAGT in the germline V gene. V lost 0 bases to trimming and J lost 0 bases; unmatched junction nucleotides: 10. There are 19 residues in the CDR3. CDR3 sequence reads: CASSDSAGGWRSSYNEQFF. The CDR3 nucleotides read TGTGCCAGCAGTGACTCCGCGGGAGGTTGGCGGAGCTCCTACAATGAGCAGTTCTTC.

To note about this clone: The sample contains more than one DNA sequence encoding this CDR3. This chain connects TRBV28 to TRBJ1-1; a possible D gene is TRBD1 (5 bases). The CDR3 consists of 13 residues. V was cut by 3 bases and J by 4 bases, with 9 bases left in between. Germline loops: CDR1 MDHEN, CDR2 SYDVKM. The CDR3 DNA is TGTGCCAGCAGTTTGGGGGGGGGCACTGAAGCTTTCTTT. It is translated as CASSLGGGTEAFF. Full variable domain (rest looked up from reference TRBV28 and TRBJ1-1): DVKVTQSSRYLVKRTGEKVFLECVQDMDHENMFWYRQDPGLGLRLIYFSYDVKMKEKGDIPEGYSVSREKKERFSLILESASTNQTSMYLCASSLGGGTEAFFGQGTRLTVV.

V and J are TRBV6-4 and TRBJ2-1; D is undetermined. The germline V gene encodes CDR1 MRHNA and CDR2 SNTAGT. This CDR3 is 12 amino acids long. V was pared by 2 bases and J by 9 bases, with 8 bases between. The CDR3 is CASSDEFGEQFF. CDR3 in DNA: TGTGCCAGCAGTGACGAGTTTGGTGAGCAGTTCTTC.

V gene TRBV6-2 or TRBV6-3 combines with J gene TRBJ1-5; 11 nucleotides align to TRBD1. With 5 bases clipped from V and 4 bases from J, the junction kept 4 bases outside the gene matches. The CDR3 runs 15 residues. In germline, CDR1 is MNHEY, CDR2 SVGEGT. The CDR3 spells CASSPGTGGNQPQHF. The CDR3 DNA is TGTGCCAGCAGTCCCGGGACAGGGGGGAATCAGCCCCAGCATTTT.

This chain joins TRBV7-9 and TRBJ2-6; D is undetermined. The V gene's germline CDR1 is SEHNR and CDR2 FQNEAQ (reference sequence). Trimming took off 1 base at V and 0 bases at J, with 4 bases between the two ends. The CDR3 has 15 amino acids. The CDR3 DNA sequence: TGTGCCAGCAGCTTAGTGAGCTCTGGGGCCAACGTCCTGACTTTC. Amino acids: CASSLVSSGANVLTF.

The chain links TRBV28 to TRBJ1-5, with TRBD1 matching over 8 bases. The V gene's germline CDR1 is MDHEN and CDR2 SYDVKM. This CDR3 spans 19 amino acids. With V trimmed by 6 bases and J by 6 bases, 22 bases remained unmatched. The CDR3 nucleotides read TGTGCCAGCAGCCTGACAGGGGTAGGGGTAACGTCAATGGCTCAGCCCCAGCATTTT. It is translated as CASSLTGVGVTSMAQPQHF.

V and J are TRBV19 and TRBJ1-2; the D gene is possibly TRBD1 (6 bases). The germline gives CDR1 LNHDA, CDR2 SQIVND (reference sequence). Trimming pared 2 bases from V and 0 bases from J, leaving 10 bases between. The length of the CDR3 is 15 residues. The CDR3 region has the DNA TGTGCCAGTAGTATAACAGGGACGGCTAACTATGGCTACACCTTC. Translation gives CASSITGTANYGYTF. The variable domain in full, completed from reference TRBV19 and TRBJ1-2, reads DGGITQSPKYLFRKEGQNVTLSCEQNLNHDAMYWYRQDPGQGLRLIYYSQIVNDFQKGDIAEGYSVSREKKESFPLTVTSAQKNPTAFYLCASSITGTANYGYTFGSGTRLTVV.

The rearrangement links TRBV2 to TRBJ2-1, with D unresolved. Germline V gives CDR1 SNHLY, CDR2 FYNNEI. Trimming pared 8 bases from V and 2 bases from J, leaving 10 bases between. The CDR3 runs to 13 residues. The CDR3 DNA follows: TGTGCCAGCTTCACACCGCCCTACAATGAGCAGTTCTTC. Translating it yields CASFTPPYNEQFF.

CDR3 in DNA: TGCAGTGCTAGTTTGAGCAATCAGCCCCAGCATTTT. Translating it yields CSASLSNQPQHF. This chain links TRBV20-1 with TRBJ1-5; D unresolved. The CDR3 spans 12 residues. Germline assignment: CDR1 DFQATT and CDR2 SNEGSKA (reference sequence). Trimming cost V 3 bases and J 1 base, with 4 bases left between them.

The chain has TRBV28 and TRBJ1-5; no firm D call. V gave up 3 bases and J gave up 3 bases, with 12 bases separating them. The CDR3 sequence is 15 residues long. Germline V gene sequence: CDR1 MDHEN, CDR2 SYDVKM. The CDR3 spells CASSLSGRFNQPQHF. The CDR3 nucleotides read TGTGCCAGCAGTTTGTCGGGCAGATTCAATCAGCCCCAGCATTTT.

This chain connects TRBV29-1 to TRBJ2-3; 8 bases agree with TRBD2. CDR3 length equals 15 residues. Per the germline V gene, CDR1 is SQVTM and CDR2 is ANQGSEA. Losses at the gene ends were 0 bases for V and 4 bases for J; bases not matched to a gene: 6. The CDR3 bases are TGCAGCGTTGAAGATGGGGGCGGGAGGCCAGATACGCAGTATTTT. Protein product: CSVEDGGGRPDTQYF.

This chain links TRBV9 with TRBJ1-4, with D perhaps TRBD1 (5 bases). The CDR3 runs 14 residues. The V end was cut by 5 bases, the J end by 4 bases, with 12 bases between. CDR1 and CDR2 (germline): SGDLS, YYNGEE. The CDR3 DNA reads TGTGCCAGCAGTTTGACAGCGTATAATGAAAAACTGTTTTTT. Amino acids: CASSLTAYNEKLFF.

In nucleotides, the CDR3 is TGCAGTGCTAGTCGACTAGCGGGAGGGGGCGGGGATGAGCAGTTCTTC. Residues: CSASRLAGGGGDEQFF. The chain carries TRBV20-1 and TRBJ2-1; TRBD2 matches 14 bases. This CDR3 has 16 residues. Germline assignment: CDR1 DFQATT and CDR2 SNEGSKA (reference sequence). V shed 3 bases and J 8 bases; nucleotides not matched to a gene: 9.

V is TRBV2 and J is TRBJ1-2, with D possibly matching TRBD1 (6 bases). The CDR3 is made up of 15 amino acids. With 4 bases removed from V and 6 bases from J, the gap between germline ends came to 18 bases. CDR1 is SNHLY and CDR2 is FYNNEI in the germline V gene. The CDR3 coding sequence is TGTGCCAGCAGTGCACCCCACAGGGTCGGTCATGGCTACACCTTC. Translated: CASSAPHRVGHGYTF.

This chain joins TRBV18 and TRBJ2-5; no clear D. Germline CDR1 and CDR2: KGHSH and LQKENI. The CDR3 totals 15 residues. V was clipped by 3 bases and J by 1 base, with 12 bases between them. The CDR3 bases are TGTGCCAGCTCACCTGTAGGGTCCTCCCAAGAGACCCAGTACTTC. It yields the protein CASSPVGSSQETQYF.

The J gene is TRBJ2-4, the V gene TRBV6-5; 8 bases are shared with TRBD2. V lost 5 bases, J lost 3 bases, and 6 bases stayed unmatched. This CDR3 region has 15 residues. Germline values: CDR1 MNHEY, CDR2 SVGAGI. CDR3 residues: CASSSSGKVKNIQYF. CDR3 bases: TGTGCCAGCAGTAGTAGCGGGAAGGTCAAAAACATTCAGTACTTC.

The chain links TRBV12-3 or TRBV12-4 to TRBJ1-5, with D possibly matching TRBD1 (5 bases). The CDR3 has 13 amino acids. Trimming shortened V by 6 bases and J by 7 bases, and 13 bases separated the two germline ends. As DNA, the CDR3 is TGTGCCAGCAGCCAACTGACAGCCCAGCCCCAGCATTTT. Translated, it gives CASSQLTAQPQHF.

This chain links TRBV5-1 with TRBJ2-4; 10 bases align to TRBD1. This CDR3 region has 16 residues. Trimming cost V 3 bases and J 0 bases; bases outside gene matches: 3. Per the germline V gene, CDR1 is SGHRS and CDR2 is YFSETQ. CDR3 residues: CASSSGTGVAKNIQYF. CDR3 nucleotide sequence: TGCGCCAGCAGCTCCGGGACAGGGGTAGCCAAAAACATTCAGTACTTC.

The rearrangement uses TRBV7-9 and TRBJ2-1; D is possibly TRBD1 or TRBD2 (5 bases each). Germline V gene lookup returns CDR1 SEHNR and CDR2 FQNEAQ (reference sequence). Trimming took 6 bases from V and 3 from J, leaving 21 bases between them. The CDR3 is made up of 17 amino acids. DNA of the CDR3: TGTGCCAGCAGGAGATTCCGAGCCGGGACGGTCTACAATGAGCAGTTCTTC. Amino acid sequence: CASRRFRAGTVYNEQFF.

The chain couples TRBV9 to TRBJ1-6; D gene ambiguous. The germline CDR1 and CDR2 sequences are SGDLS and YYNGEE. The germline V and J ends were trimmed by 1 base and 5 bases, with 13 bases remaining between them. The CDR3 loop spans 16 amino acids. The CDR3 spells CASSVSPETHNSPLHF. As DNA, the CDR3 is TGTGCCAGCAGCGTAAGCCCCGAGACGCATAATTCACCCCTCCACTTT.

The chain couples TRBV21-1 to TRBJ2-5; TRBD2 is the table's D call and was not checked against the DNA. TRBV21-1 has pseudogene status. The CDR3 has 15 residues. The CDR3: CASILLAGGEETQYF. DNA of the CDR3: TGTGCCAGCATCCTACTAGCGGGAGGGGAAGAGACCCAGTACTTC.

The V call is TRBV2, the J call TRBJ2-7, with 7 bases that match TRBD1. V lost 6 bases, J lost 0 bases, and 8 bases stayed unmatched. CDR3 length equals 15 residues. Germline V gives CDR1 SNHLY, CDR2 FYNNEI. In DNA form, the CDR3 reads TGTGCCAGCAGCAGAGCAGGGGGTGACTCCTACGAGCAGTACTTC. Translated: CASSRAGGDSYEQYF.

The chain employs TRBV19 and TRBJ2-7; D not resolved. Trimming shortened V by 3 bases and J by 0 bases, and 15 bases separated the two germline ends. The CDR3 spans 16 residues. The V gene's germline CDR1 is LNHDA and CDR2 SQIVND (reference sequence). DNA for the CDR3: TGTGCCAGTAGTATTAGTCCCGCAGGAGCCTCCTACGAGCAGTACTTC. It translates to CASSISPAGASYEQYF.

This clone has more than one count but fewer than ten. The junction and the germline gene differ at one end; a read error may be behind it. The chain recombines TRBV7-7 with TRBJ2-2; no definite D call. Germline CDR1 is SSHAT and CDR2 is FNYEAQ (reference sequence). CDR3 length: 14 residues. CDR3: CASSLKELAGELFF. The CDR3 DNA is TGTGCTAGCAGCTTAAAGGAACTCGCCGGGGAGCTGTTTTTT.

This sequence joins TRBV27 and TRBJ1-1; a possible D gene is TRBD1 (5 bases). Germline V gene sequence: CDR1 MNHEY, CDR2 SMNVEV (reference sequence). The V end lost 2 bases, the J end lost 1 base, and 11 bases lay between the germline ends. The CDR3 is made up of 15 amino acids. The CDR3 is CASSLLGTRNTEAFF. In DNA, the CDR3 is TGTGCCAGCAGTTTACTGGGGACTCGGAACACTGAAGCTTTCTTT.

In its sample, this clone was seen once. The V call is TRBV28, the J call TRBJ2-7; the D gene is possibly TRBD2 (6 bases). CDR3 length: 12 amino acids. V lost 8 bases and J 9 bases, leaving 17 bases between the germline ends. Germline V lookup: CDR1 MDHEN, CDR2 SYDVKM. The CDR3 protein is CASGGTPMRQYF. CDR3 bases: TGTGCCAGCGGAGGGACCCCCATGAGGCAGTACTTC.

V gene TRBV13 combines with J gene TRBJ2-7, with D perhaps matching TRBD2 (7 bases). This CDR3 region has 14 residues. The germline CDR1 and CDR2 sequences are PRHDT and FYEKMQ (reference sequence). V was trimmed by 5 bases and J by 2 bases, leaving 13 bases between them. CDR3 amino acids: CASSTGTKTYEQYF. CDR3 coding DNA: TGTGCCAGCAGCACAGGGACTAAGACCTACGAGCAGTACTTC.

Regarding this clone: Distinct nucleotide sequences in the sample also encode this CDR3. The rearrangement uses TRBV24-1 and TRBJ1-5; D is uncertain. The CDR3 has 12 amino acids. CDR1 and CDR2 from the germline V gene are KGHDR and SFDVKD. Trimming shortened V by 4 bases and J by 4 bases, and 4 bases separated the two germline ends. This chain's CDR3 is CATSDPNQPQHF. The CDR3 bases are TGTGCCACCAGTGACCCGAATCAGCCCCAGCATTTT.

The CDR3 loop is CASSGTGAGELFF. The CDR3 DNA reads as TGTGCCAGCAGCGGTACTGGTGCCGGGGAGCTGTTTTTT. This chain joins TRBV9 and TRBJ2-2; no clear D. Per germline, CDR1 SGDLS and CDR2 YYNGEE. The CDR3 extends over 13 amino acids. Trimming took off 3 bases at V and 6 bases at J, with 9 bases between the two ends. Filled out from reference TRBV9 and TRBJ2-2, the complete variable domain reads DSGVTQTPKHLITATGQRVTLRCSPRSGDLSVYWYQQSLDQGLQFLIQYYNGEERAKGNILERFSAQQFPDLHSELNLSSLELGDSALYFCASSGTGAGELFFGEGSRLTVL.